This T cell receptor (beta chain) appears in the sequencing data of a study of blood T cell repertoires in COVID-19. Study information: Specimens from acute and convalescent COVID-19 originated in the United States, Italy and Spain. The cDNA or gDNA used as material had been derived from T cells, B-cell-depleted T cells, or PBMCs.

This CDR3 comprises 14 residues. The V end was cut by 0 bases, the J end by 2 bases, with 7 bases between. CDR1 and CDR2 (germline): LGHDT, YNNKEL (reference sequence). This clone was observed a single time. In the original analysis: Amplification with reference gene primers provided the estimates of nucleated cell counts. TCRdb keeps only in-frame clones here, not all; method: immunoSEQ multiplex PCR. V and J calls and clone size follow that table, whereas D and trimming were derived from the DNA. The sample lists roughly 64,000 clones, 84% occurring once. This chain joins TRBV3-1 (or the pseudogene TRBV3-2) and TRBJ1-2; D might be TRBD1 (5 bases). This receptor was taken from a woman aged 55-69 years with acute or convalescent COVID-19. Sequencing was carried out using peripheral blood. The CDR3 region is CASSQETANYGYTF. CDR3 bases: TGTGCCAGCAGCCAAGAGACAGCAAACTATGGCTACACCTTC.